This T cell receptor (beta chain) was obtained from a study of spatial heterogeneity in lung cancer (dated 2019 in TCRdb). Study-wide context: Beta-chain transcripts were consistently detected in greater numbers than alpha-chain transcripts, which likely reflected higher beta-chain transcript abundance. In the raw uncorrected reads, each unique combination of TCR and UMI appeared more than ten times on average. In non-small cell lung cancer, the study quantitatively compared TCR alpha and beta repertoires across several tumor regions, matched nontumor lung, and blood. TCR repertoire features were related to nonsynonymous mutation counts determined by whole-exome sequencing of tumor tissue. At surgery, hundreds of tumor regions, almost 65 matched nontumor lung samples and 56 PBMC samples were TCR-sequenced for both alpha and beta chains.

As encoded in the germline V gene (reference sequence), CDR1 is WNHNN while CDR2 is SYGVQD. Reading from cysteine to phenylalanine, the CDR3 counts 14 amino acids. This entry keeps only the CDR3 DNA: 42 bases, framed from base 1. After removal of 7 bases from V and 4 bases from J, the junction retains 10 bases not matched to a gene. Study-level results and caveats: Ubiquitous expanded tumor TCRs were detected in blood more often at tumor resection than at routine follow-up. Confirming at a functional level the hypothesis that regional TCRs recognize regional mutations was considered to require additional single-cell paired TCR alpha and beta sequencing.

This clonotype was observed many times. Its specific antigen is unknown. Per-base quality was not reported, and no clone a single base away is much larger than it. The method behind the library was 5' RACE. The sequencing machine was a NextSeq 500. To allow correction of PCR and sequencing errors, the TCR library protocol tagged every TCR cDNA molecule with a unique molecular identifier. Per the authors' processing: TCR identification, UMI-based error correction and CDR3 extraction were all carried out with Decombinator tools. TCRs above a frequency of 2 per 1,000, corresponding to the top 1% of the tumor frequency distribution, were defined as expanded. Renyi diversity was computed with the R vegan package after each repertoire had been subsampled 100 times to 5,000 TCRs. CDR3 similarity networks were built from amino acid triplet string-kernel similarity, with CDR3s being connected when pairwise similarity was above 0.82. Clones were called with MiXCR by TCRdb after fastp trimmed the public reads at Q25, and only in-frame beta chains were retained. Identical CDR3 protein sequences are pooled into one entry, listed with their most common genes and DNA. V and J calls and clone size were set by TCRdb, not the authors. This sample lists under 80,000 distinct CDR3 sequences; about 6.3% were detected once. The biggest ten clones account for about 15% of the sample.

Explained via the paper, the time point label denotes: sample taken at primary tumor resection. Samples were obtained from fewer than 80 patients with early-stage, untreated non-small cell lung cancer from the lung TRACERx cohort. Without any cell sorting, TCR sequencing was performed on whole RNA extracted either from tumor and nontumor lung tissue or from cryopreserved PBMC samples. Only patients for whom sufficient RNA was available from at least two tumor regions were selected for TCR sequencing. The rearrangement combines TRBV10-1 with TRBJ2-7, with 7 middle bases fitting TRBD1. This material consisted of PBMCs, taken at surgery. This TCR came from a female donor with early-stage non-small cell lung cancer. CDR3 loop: CASINCLDRYEQYF. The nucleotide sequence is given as TGCGCCAGCATCAATTGCTTGGACAGGTACGAGCAGTACTTC.